This T cell receptor (beta chain) was sequenced for a study of early T cells in non-severe SARS-CoV-2 infection. This clonotype came up a few times. CDR3 length equals 17 residues. Trimming at V came to 1 base and at J to 4 bases, leaving 10 bases not matched to a gene. Germline assignment: CDR1 MNHEY and CDR2 SVGAGI. Each cDNA molecule carried a unique molecular identifier. MiXCR, applied by TCRdb to the 5' RACE reads, yields one record per CDR3 protein. Among tens of thousands of distinct CDR3 sequences listed, more than 6% were seen once. The sequence was obtained from an adult who was a healthcare worker with PCR-confirmed SARS-CoV-2 infection or an uninfected control (not recorded which). This sequence joins TRBV6-5 and TRBJ1-1; 9 bases are a match to TRBD1. Material for sequencing was whole blood. DNA for the CDR3: TGTGCCAGCAGTTACTGGGGCGGACAGGGGTTGGTCACTGAAGCTTTCTTT. It specifies CASSYWGGQGLVTEAFF.